The T cell receptor (beta chain) described here comes from a study of blood T cell repertoires in COVID-19 (TCRdb year 2020). Study-level background: Samples covering the acute and convalescent phases of COVID-19 were provided by collaborators in the United States, Italy and Spain. Where available, HLA class I and class II types were obtained from metadata supplied by the sample provider rather than from assay-based typing. The prospective study material was composed of cDNA or gDNA derived from T cells, B-cell-depleted T cells, or PBMCs. Nearly every sample came with metadata listing a de-identified subject ID, COVID-19 status, age in years and sex. The dataset comprised deeply sampled blood TCRbeta repertoires from subjects exposed to, actively infected with, or recovered from COVID-19. A freely available public database, intended as a resource for researchers studying the immune response to SARS-CoV-2, is where the repertoires were released. Samples were obtained from the ongoing ImmuneRACE study (first 160 participants) and from some 1,200 subjects provided by 6 global collaborators. The research as a whole found: Clinical and demographic metadata were provided uncurated, with the amount varying by source and participant.

Whole blood was collected in K2EDTA tubes by collaborating institutions according to the institutions' own protocols. For TCRbeta analysis, collaborator samples were shipped as frozen whole blood, as isolated PBMCs, or as DNA extracted from either sample type. This clone is a singleton in its sample. The specificity of this receptor is unknown. The sample holds no much larger clone one base away, and base qualities are not on file. The immunoSEQ Assay, a bias-controlled multiplex PCR, was used to amplify TCRbeta CDR3 regions from genomic DNA. The authors' analysis ran thus. The number of nucleated cells in each sample was estimated by amplification of reference gene primers within the assay. To quantify the absolute abundance of each unique TCRbeta CDR3 rearrangement, sequence reads were collapsed and filtered. Productive Simpson clonality was computed per sample as the square root of Simpson's diversity index over productive rearrangements. The table was pulled from immuneACCESS by TCRdb, which kept in-frame rearrangements only. Such tables lose some clones; where checked, under half of the loss comes from unresolved V genes, and the rest has no known cause. The DNA was the basis for D and trimming; V, J and clone size are from that table. The sample has about 410,000 clones on record, 86% of them singletons. The top ten constitute more than 1.4% of the sample.

CDR1 and CDR2 were assigned from the germline V gene as ENHRY and SYGVKD. From the cysteine up to the phenylalanine, the CDR3 has a length of 14 residues. The DNA shown is the 42-base CDR3, in frame from base 1. Trimming takes 2 bases off V and 6 bases off J; junction bases not matched to a gene: 2. In this chain, TRBV10-3 is recombined with TRBJ1-4; the central 8 bases match TRBD1. The sequence was collected from a woman aged 30 to 39 with active or convalescent COVID-19. The sequenced sample was peripheral blood. The nucleotides read TGTGCCATCAGTGAGGCAGGGGGCTATGAAAAACTGTTTTTT. It encodes CAISEAGGYEKLFF.